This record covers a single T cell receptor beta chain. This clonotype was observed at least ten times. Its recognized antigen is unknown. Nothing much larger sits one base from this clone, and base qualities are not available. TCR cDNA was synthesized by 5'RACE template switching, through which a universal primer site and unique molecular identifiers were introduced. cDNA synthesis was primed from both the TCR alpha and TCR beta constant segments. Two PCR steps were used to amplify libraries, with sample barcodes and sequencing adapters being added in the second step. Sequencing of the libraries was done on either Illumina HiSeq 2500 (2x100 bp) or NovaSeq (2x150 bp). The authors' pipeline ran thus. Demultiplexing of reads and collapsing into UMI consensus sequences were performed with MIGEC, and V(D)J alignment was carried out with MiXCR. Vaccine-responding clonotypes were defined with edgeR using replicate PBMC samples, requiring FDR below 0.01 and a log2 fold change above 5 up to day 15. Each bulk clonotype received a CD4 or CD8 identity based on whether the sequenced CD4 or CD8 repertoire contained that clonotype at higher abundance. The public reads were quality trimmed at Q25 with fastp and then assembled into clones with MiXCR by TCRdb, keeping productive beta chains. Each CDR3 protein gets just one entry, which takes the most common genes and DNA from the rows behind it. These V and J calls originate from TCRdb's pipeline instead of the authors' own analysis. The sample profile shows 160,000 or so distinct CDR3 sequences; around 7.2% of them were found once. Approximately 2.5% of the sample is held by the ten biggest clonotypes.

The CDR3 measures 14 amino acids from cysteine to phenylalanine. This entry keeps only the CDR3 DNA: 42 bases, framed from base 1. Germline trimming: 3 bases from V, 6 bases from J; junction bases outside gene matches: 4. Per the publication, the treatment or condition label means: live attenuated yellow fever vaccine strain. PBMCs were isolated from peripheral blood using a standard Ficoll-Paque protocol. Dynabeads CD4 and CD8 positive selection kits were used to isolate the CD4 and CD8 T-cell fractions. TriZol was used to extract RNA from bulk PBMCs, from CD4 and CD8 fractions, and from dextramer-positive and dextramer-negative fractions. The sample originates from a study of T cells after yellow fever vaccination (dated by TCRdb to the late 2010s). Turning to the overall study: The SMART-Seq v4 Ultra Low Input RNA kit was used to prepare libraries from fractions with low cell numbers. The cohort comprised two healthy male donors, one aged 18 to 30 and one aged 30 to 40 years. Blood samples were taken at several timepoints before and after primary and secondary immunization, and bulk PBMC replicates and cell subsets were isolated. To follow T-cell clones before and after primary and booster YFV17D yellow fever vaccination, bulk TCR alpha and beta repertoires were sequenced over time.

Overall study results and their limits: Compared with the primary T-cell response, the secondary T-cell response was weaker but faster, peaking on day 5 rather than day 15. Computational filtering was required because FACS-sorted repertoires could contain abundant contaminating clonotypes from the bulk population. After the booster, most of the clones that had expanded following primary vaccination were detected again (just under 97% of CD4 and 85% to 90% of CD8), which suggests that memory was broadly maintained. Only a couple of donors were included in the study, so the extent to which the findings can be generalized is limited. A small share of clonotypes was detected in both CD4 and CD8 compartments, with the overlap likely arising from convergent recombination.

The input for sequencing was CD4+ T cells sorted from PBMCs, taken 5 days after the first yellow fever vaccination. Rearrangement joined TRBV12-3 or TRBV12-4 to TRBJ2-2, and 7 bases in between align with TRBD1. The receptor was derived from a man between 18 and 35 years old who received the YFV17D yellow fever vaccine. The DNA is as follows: TGTGCCAGCAGTTTTTTAACAGGGGCCGGGGAGCTGTTTTTT. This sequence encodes CASSFLTGAGELFF.